These T cell receptor beta chains were read from a single sample in a study of early T cells in non-severe SARS-CoV-2 infection. TCRdb reanalysed the 5' RACE reads using MiXCR and keeps one entry per CDR3 protein. The sample includes some 71,000 distinct CDR3 sequences, roughly 13% of them seen just once. The sample was whole blood. The receptor set was obtained from an adult who was a healthcare worker with PCR-confirmed SARS-CoV-2 infection or an uninfected control (not recorded which). CDR3s include the opening cysteine and the closing phenylalanine or tryptophan.

j_call v_call cdr3_aa
TRBJ2-3 TRBV18 CASSILAGHTDTQYF
TRBJ2-3 TRBV18 CASSPRTGRTDTQYF
TRBJ2-1 TRBV7-2 CASSLALPNAFNEQFF
TRBJ1-1 TRBV7-8 CASSSTPNTEAFF
TRBJ1-2 TRBV5-1 CASSADGTPGDGYTF
TRBJ2-3 TRBV6-1 CASSEEAGRVDTQYF
TRBJ2-2 TRBV18 CASSTGRVNTGELFF
TRBJ1-2 TRBV7-8 CASSLDRDAGIWGYTF
TRBJ1-2 TRBV6-5 CASSRTGVGYGYTF
TRBJ1-1 TRBV15 CATSRRSLNTEAFF
TRBJ2-1 TRBV5-1 CASGPLAGNYNEQFF
TRBJ1-3 TRBV20-1 CSARGSYSGNTIYF
TRBJ1-2 TRBV7-2 CASSTRGQTFYGYTF
TRBJ2-3 TRBV11-3 CASSFFGADTQYF
TRBJ2-6 TRBV6-6 CASSDRGAAISGANVLTF
TRBJ1-1 TRBV18 CASSPTGLTEAFF
TRBJ2-1 TRBV20-1 CSARMGLAGAQFF
TRBJ1-1 TRBV7-9 CASSLTEAFF
TRBJ1-4 TRBV7-8 CASSSGQSYNEKLFF
TRBJ2-3 TRBV7-8 CASSLAPGSTDTQYF
TRBJ2-7 TRBV11-2 CASSPLGGSYEQYF
TRBJ2-3 TRBV7-2 CASSQEVSRDTQYF
TRBJ1-2 TRBV28 CASSLTRIANYGYTF
TRBJ2-1 TRBV6-5 CASTGLLAPNEQFF
TRBJ1-1 TRBV27 CASSRDRGPDTEAFF
TRBJ2-3 TRBV12-3/TRBV12-4 CASSKKLAGFFTDTQYF
TRBJ2-7 TRBV28 CASSETTSYEQYF
TRBJ2-7 TRBV7-9 CASSFPTQGLYEQYF
TRBJ2-7 TRBV11-1 CASSLQGGYEQYF
TRBJ2-1 TRBV7-6 CASSLGWDNEQFF
TRBJ2-2 TRBV27 CATHRGRNTGELFF
TRBJ2-3 TRBV5-1 CASSKRTTAANPFTDTQYF
TRBJ1-4 TRBV12-3/TRBV12-4 CASSLGLAGGNEKLFF
TRBJ1-2 TRBV12-3/TRBV12-4 CASSPHGGNYGYTF
TRBJ1-5 TRBV30 CAWGTWNNNQPQHF
TRBJ2-1 TRBV4-1 CASSPRTVHNEQFF
TRBJ1-5 TRBV7-2 CASSLVWDIHVNQPQHF
TRBJ2-7 TRBV10-2 CASSEMTGGLYEQYF
TRBJ2-1 TRBV14 CASSQVDGSEQFF